One and the same sample provided the 28 T cell receptor beta chains below, sequenced in a study of blood T cell repertoires in COVID-19. Data came from immunoSEQ multiplex PCR; TCRdb stores just in-frame clones and leaves some out. The table has some 250,000 clones, about 68% seen once. The sequenced sample was peripheral blood. The receptors stem from a woman of 80 years or more with acute or convalescent COVID-19.

This chain uses TRBV5-1 with TRBJ2-7; tentative D call: TRBD1 (6 bases). The germline V gene has CDR1 SGHRS and CDR2 YFSETQ. The CDR3 consists of 16 residues. V shed 4 bases and J shed 2 bases, with 19 bases lying between them. The CDR3 DNA sequence: TGCGCCAGCAGCCCTGGGACATCGGGGATCACCTACGAGCAGTACTTC. Translation: CASSPGTSGITYEQYF. The variable domain in full, with the rest retrieved from reference TRBV5-1 and TRBJ2-7, is KAGVTQTPRYLIKTRGQQVTLSCSPISGHRSVSWYQQTPGQGLQFLFEYFSETQRNKGNFPGRFSGRQFSNSRSEMNVSTLELGDSALYLCASSPGTSGITYEQYFGPGTRLTVT.

This chain joins TRBV12-3 or TRBV12-4 and TRBJ1-2; D might be TRBD1 (6 bases). The CDR3 is made up of 13 amino acids. V was pared by 5 bases and J by 8 bases, with 15 bases between. In DNA form, the CDR3 reads TGTGCCAGCAGTGTACAGGGAGAGGGGGGCTACACCTTC. Protein product: CASSVQGEGGYTF.

The chain has TRBV12-5 and TRBJ1-2; D is unclear. V was trimmed by 6 bases and J by 0 bases, leaving 8 bases between them. Germline V gene data show CDR1 as LGHNT and CDR2 as FRNRAP. CDR3 length: 13 residues. This chain's CDR3 is CASGNGANYGYTF. CDR3 DNA sequence: TGTGCTAGTGGCAACGGGGCTAACTATGGCTACACCTTC.

The chain has TRBV4-1 and TRBJ2-7, with 10 bases matching TRBD2. This CDR3 contains 16 residues. Germline V gives CDR1 MGHRA, CDR2 YSYEKL. V shed 2 bases, J shed 6 bases, and the junction held 10 bases outside the gene matches. CDR3 sequence: CASSQRPSGGVGEQYF. In DNA form, the CDR3 reads TGCGCCAGCAGCCAAAGGCCTAGCGGGGGAGTCGGCGAGCAGTACTTC.

V and J are TRBV2 and TRBJ1-2; 7 bases are a match to TRBD1. The CDR3 is 16 residues long. V dropped 2 bases and J dropped 0; count of bases not matched to a gene: 6. CDR1 and CDR2 from the germline V gene are SNHLY and FYNNEI. The DNA for the CDR3 is TGTGCCAGCAGTGAATTTAGGGACAGCTCTAACTATGGCTACACCTTC. It codes for CASSEFRDSSNYGYTF.

The chain carries TRBV6-5 and TRBJ2-2; 9 bases fit TRBD1. The CDR3 spans 15 residues. From germline, CDR1 is MNHEY and CDR2 SVGAGI. The junction had 7 bases not matched to a gene; V was cut back by 6 bases and J by 5 bases. The chain's CDR3 is CASRFTGGATGELFF. Written as DNA, the CDR3 is TGTGCCAGCAGGTTTACAGGGGGCGCGACCGGGGAGCTGTTTTTT.

The gene calls are TRBV19 and TRBJ2-3; 8 nucleotides line up with TRBD1. V shed 5 bases, J shed 2 bases, and the junction held 6 bases outside the gene matches. In germline, CDR1 is LNHDA, CDR2 SQIVND (reference sequence). The CDR3 contains 15 residues. CDR3 coding DNA: TGTGCCAGTAGTTTCCGGACAGGGATCACAGATACGCAGTATTTT. Translated, it gives CASSFRTGITDTQYF.

The CDR3 reads CASSQAGLPAYGQYF. The CDR3 DNA follows: TGCGCCAGCAGCCAAGCAGGACTGCCCGCCTACGGACAGTACTTC. The rearrangement links TRBV4-1 to TRBJ2-7, with D tentatively TRBD2 (5 bases). CDR1 is MGHRA, CDR2 YSYEKL, per germline. CDR3 length: 15 residues. Trimming cost V 1 base and J 10 bases, with 20 bases left between them.

V gene TRBV7-2 combines with J gene TRBJ2-7, with D perhaps TRBD2 (5 bases). The germline V gene encodes CDR1 SGHTA and CDR2 FQGNSA. V was cut by 0 bases and J by 6 bases, with 12 bases left in between. The CDR3 runs to 14 residues. CDR3 DNA sequence: TGTGCCAGCAGCTTAGCGGGAGCACTCTCCGAGCAGTACTTC. It yields the protein CASSLAGALSEQYF.

This chain joins TRBV27 and TRBJ1-3; D perhaps matches TRBD1 (5 bases). Deletions cut 5 bases from V and 0 bases from J, with 14 bases between. The CDR3 spans 16 residues. Germline V gene sequence: CDR1 MNHEY, CDR2 SMNVEV (reference sequence). This CDR3 is CASSPDRQYSGNTIYF. Here the CDR3 DNA reads TGTGCCAGCAGTCCCGACCGACAGTACTCTGGAAACACCATATATTTT.

The chain has TRBV7-9 and TRBJ1-1, with a tentative D call TRBD1 (5 bases). The germline V gene has CDR1 SEHNR and CDR2 FQNEAQ (reference sequence). Trimming pared 5 bases from V and 1 base from J, leaving 14 bases between. This CDR3 spans 15 amino acids. The CDR3 loop reads CASSPRRGGNTEAFF. The CDR3 DNA follows: TGTGCCAGCAGCCCCCGGCGGGGGGGGAACACTGAAGCTTTCTTT.

The chain employs TRBV19 and TRBJ2-5, with D tentatively TRBD2 (5 bases). In germline, CDR1 is LNHDA, CDR2 SQIVND (reference sequence). V was trimmed by 3 bases and J by 4 bases, leaving 9 bases between them. The CDR3 extends over 13 amino acids. In DNA, the CDR3 is TGTGCCAGTAGTATCATAGGAGGAGAGACCCAGTACTTC. It codes for CASSIIGGETQYF.

The rearrangement uses TRBV7-2 and TRBJ2-2; D is uncertain. The germline gives CDR1 SGHTA, CDR2 FQGNSA. This CDR3 spans 14 amino acids. V lost 4 bases and J lost 7, with 13 bases in between. CDR3 bases: TGTGCCAGCAGCTCTCCCTCAGGTGTCGGGGAGCTGTTTTTT. This encodes CASSSPSGVGELFF.

The J gene is TRBJ1-2, the V gene TRBV9; TRBD1 matches at 7 bases. The CDR3 spans 14 residues. After removal of 4 bases from V and 0 bases from J, the junction contained 3 bases not matched to a gene. CDR1 and CDR2 (germline): SGDLS, YYNGEE. The CDR3 is CASSTQGTNYGYTF. CDR3 coding DNA: TGTGCCAGCAGCACACAGGGGACTAACTATGGCTACACCTTC.

V is TRBV2 and J is TRBJ1-1; D gene unclear. Trimming removed 1 base at V and 4 bases at J, with 13 bases between. The CDR3 is made up of 15 amino acids. Germline V gives CDR1 SNHLY, CDR2 FYNNEI. CDR3 region: CASSEGPQEVTEAFF. The CDR3 coding sequence is TGTGCCAGCAGTGAAGGGCCTCAGGAGGTCACTGAAGCTTTCTTT. The full variable domain, with the rest looked up from reference TRBV2 and TRBJ1-1, is EPEVTQTPSHQVTQMGQEVILRCVPISNHLYFYWYRQILGQKVEFLVSFYNNEISEKSEIFDDQFSVERPDGSNFTLKIRSTKLEDSAMYFCASSEGPQEVTEAFFGQGTRLTVV.

This clone was picked up a small number of times. The chain has TRBV15 and TRBJ1-6; D is uncertain. Germline V gene sequence: CDR1 LNHNV, CDR2 YYDKDF (reference sequence). Trimming cost V 0 bases and J 7 bases, with 7 bases left between them. CDR3 length equals 14 residues. Here the CDR3 reads CATSRDSGNSPLHF. DNA of the CDR3: TGTGCCACCAGCAGAGATTCCGGGAATTCACCCCTCCACTTT.

This rearrangement joins TRBV5-1 to TRBJ2-7; 7 bases map to TRBD1. The CDR3 covers 15 residues. The germline V gene has CDR1 SGHRS and CDR2 YFSETQ. With 0 bases clipped from V and 3 bases from J, the junction kept 6 bases outside the gene matches. The CDR3 protein is CASSLVGTEIYEQYF. The CDR3 bases are TGCGCCAGCAGCTTGGTTGGGACAGAGATCTACGAGCAGTACTTC.

The rearrangement links TRBV7-9 to TRBJ1-2, with 7 bases aligning to TRBD1. The trim removed 3 bases at V and 6 bases at J, leaving 4 bases unmatched. Germline loops: CDR1 SEHNR, CDR2 FQNEAQ (reference sequence). The CDR3 length is 13 residues. The CDR3 DNA is TGTGCCAGCAGCTTGGGACAGCCCGATGGCTACACCTTC. Amino acid sequence: CASSLGQPDGYTF. Based on the CDR3 plus reference TRBV7-9 and TRBJ1-2, the full variable domain is DTGVSQNPRHKITKRGQNVTFRCDPISEHNRLYWYRQTLGQGPEFLTYFQNEAQLEKSRLLSDRFSAERPKGSFSTLEIQRTEQGDSAMYLCASSLGQPDGYTFGSGTRLTVV.

The J gene is TRBJ2-1, the V gene TRBV24-1; tentative D call: TRBD1 (5 bases). V lost 5 bases, J lost 0 bases, and 13 bases lay in between. The CDR3 sequence is 16 residues long. Germline assignment: CDR1 KGHDR and CDR2 SFDVKD. CDR3 coding DNA: TGTGCCACCAGTGGTCCGACAGCCCGCTCCTACAATGAGCAGTTCTTC. Its translation: CATSGPTARSYNEQFF.

The CDR3 DNA reads as TGCGCCAGCAGTGACCCCGGGGGAAGAGCGAGAGAGACCCAGTACTTC. Translation gives CASSDPGGRARETQYF. The chain recombines TRBV10-2 with TRBJ2-5; possibly TRBD2 for D (6 bases). The CDR3 is 16 amino acids. V lost 3 bases to trimming and J lost 4 bases, with 18 bases between them. Germline CDR1 reads WSHSY; CDR2 reads SAAADI.

This chain connects TRBV12-3 or TRBV12-4 to TRBJ1-1; 7 nucleotides agree with TRBD1. V trimming: 3 bases; J trimming: 10 bases; junction bases outside the gene matches: 2. The CDR3 has 11 residues. DNA for the CDR3: TGTGCCAGCAGTTTGGGACAGCGAGCTTTCTTT. It yields the protein CASSLGQRAFF.

This clone was seen only a few times. This chain links TRBV6-5 with TRBJ1-1; 9 bases line up with TRBD1. CDR3 length: 15 amino acids. Germline values: CDR1 MNHEY, CDR2 SVGAGI. J lost 6 bases, V lost 4 bases, and 9 bases had no gene match. This chain's CDR3 is CASSSEQGARAEAFF. The CDR3 DNA is TGTGCCAGCAGTTCCGAACAGGGGGCGCGGGCTGAAGCTTTCTTT.

The chain joins TRBV7-8 to TRBJ2-1, with a tentative D call TRBD1 (6 bases). V was clipped by 5 bases and J by 12 bases, with 14 bases between them. Germline loops: CDR1 SGHVS, CDR2 FQNEAQ. The CDR3 has 12 residues. In nucleotides, the CDR3 is TGTGCCAGCAGCCCTGGGGGCCGGTCGCAGTTCTTC. Its translation is CASSPGGRSQFF.

The chain uses TRBV21-1 and TRBJ1-1. TRBV21-1 is a recognized pseudogene. This CDR3 has 13 amino acids. The CDR3 nucleotides read TGTGCCAGCAGCAGACGGGGGGGCACTGAAGCTTTCTTT. Protein sequence: CASSRRGGTEAFF.

This chain connects TRBV18 to TRBJ2-5, with 7 bases that match TRBD2. With 3 bases clipped from V and 4 bases from J, the junction kept 11 bases outside the gene matches. The CDR3 runs 16 residues. Germline V gene sequence: CDR1 KGHSH, CDR2 LQKENI. Here the CDR3 DNA reads TGTGCCAGCTCACCGACACCCAGGGCGGGGGTAGAGACCCAGTACTTC. It translates to CASSPTPRAGVETQYF.

The rearrangement links TRBV6-5 to TRBJ2-1; tentative D call: TRBD1 (5 bases). The germline gives CDR1 MNHEY, CDR2 SVGAGI. This CDR3 is 12 amino acids long. V lost 7 bases and J lost 3, with 7 bases in between. The CDR3 region is CASNRIYNEQFF. DNA for the CDR3: TGTGCCAGCAACAGGATCTACAATGAGCAGTTCTTC.

The chain is built from TRBV12-3 or TRBV12-4 and TRBJ1-2; D unresolved. The CDR3 contains 12 residues. The germline V and J ends were trimmed by 8 bases and 2 bases, with 9 bases remaining between them. In nucleotides, the CDR3 is TGTGCCAGCGGGGAGCCCAACTATGGCTACACCTTC. Encoded protein: CASGEPNYGYTF.

Here the CDR3 DNA reads TGTGCCAGTAGTGCCCCGACAGGGGCGGGCACTGAAGCTTTCTTT. Residues: CASSAPTGAGTEAFF. The chain joins TRBV19 to TRBJ1-1; the match to TRBD1 covers 8 bases. CDR1 is LNHDA and CDR2 is SQIVND in the germline V gene (reference sequence). V lost 5 bases to trimming and J lost 4 bases; unmatched junction nucleotides: 9. The CDR3 sequence is 15 residues long.